Sequencing of this TCR beta chain was carried out in a study of radiotherapy plus CTLA-4 blockade in lung cancer. This CDR3 spans 14 amino acids. This clone was found a few times. The method was immunoSEQ multiplex PCR; TCRdb's version includes in-frame clones alone and lacks a portion of them. The repertoire holds about 97,000 clones, with 65% to 85% as singletons. The receptor was isolated from a human donor with non-small cell lung cancer who had a partial response to radiotherapy plus ipilimumab. Some clones in this sample may be carry-over from other donors' samples. The sequenced sample was peripheral blood, obtained from a patient treated with radiotherapy plus ipilimumab. This sequence joins TRBV21-1 and TRBJ2-2; TRBD2, as called in the table, went unchecked against the DNA. TRBV21-1 is given as a pseudogene. The CDR3 sequence: CASSGLPNTGELFF. In DNA form, the CDR3 reads TGTGCCAGCAGCGGACTACCGAACACCGGGGAGCTGTTTTTT.